This record looks at one T cell receptor (beta chain) sequence and its context. This clonotype was picked up a small number of times. Its binding antigen is unknown. No per-base quality is available; no much larger clone lies one base away. The treatment or condition label, as the study defines it: live attenuated yellow fever vaccine strain. At each blood-draw timepoint, two biological replicates of bulk PBMCs were obtained. PBMCs were isolated from peripheral blood using a standard Ficoll-Paque protocol. TriZol was used to extract RNA from bulk PBMCs, from CD4 and CD8 fractions, and from dextramer-positive and dextramer-negative fractions. For CDR1 and CDR2, the germline V gene lists SGHRS and YFSETQ. Trimming at the junction amounts to 4 bases on V and 2 bases on J, and the germline ends lie 4 bases apart. Its CDR3 holds 11 amino acids, cysteine through valine. CDR3 DNA is the only sequence kept; it has 33 bases, read in frame from the first base.

This record belongs to a study of T cells after yellow fever vaccination (dated by TCRdb to between 2018 and 2021). Some background on the complete study: Libraries from fractions with low cell numbers were prepared with the SMART-Seq v4 Ultra Low Input RNA kit. Two healthy male donors, one aged 18 to 30 and one aged 30 to 40 years, were included in the cohort. To follow T-cell clones before and after primary and booster YFV17D yellow fever vaccination, bulk TCR alpha and beta repertoires were sequenced over time. Blood was drawn at multiple timepoints before and after primary and secondary immunization, with bulk PBMC replicates and cell subsets isolated.

TCR cDNA was synthesized by 5'RACE template switching, which introduced a universal primer site and unique molecular identifiers. Priming for cDNA synthesis came from both the TCR alpha and TCR beta constant segments. Library amplification involved two PCR steps, and the second step added sample barcodes and sequencing adapters. Sequencing of libraries was performed on Illumina HiSeq 2500 (2x100 bp) or NovaSeq (2x150 bp). In the authors' own workflow: Demultiplexing of reads and collapsing into UMI consensus sequences were performed with MIGEC, and V(D)J alignment was carried out with MiXCR. Clonotypes responding to the vaccine were identified with edgeR on replicate PBMC samples, with the criteria of FDR below 0.01 and a log2 fold change above 5 up to day 15. Bulk clonotypes were assigned CD4 or CD8 identity according to which sequenced CD4 or CD8 repertoire held them at higher abundance. TCRdb took the public reads, trimmed them with fastp at Q25, ran MiXCR for clone calling and kept in-frame beta chains. Here each entry gathers all rows of one CDR3 protein and keeps the most common genes and DNA. TCRdb, rather than the study authors, made the V and J calls. Across this sample there are about 300,000 distinct CDR3 sequences, with about 6.6% seen only once. 15% to 20% of the sample rests with the top ten.

What the research found in general, with its limitations: Because the study included only two donors, the extent to which the findings can be generalized is limited. Computational filtering was needed because FACS-sorted repertoires could contain abundant contaminating clonotypes from the bulk population. Compared with the primary T-cell response, the secondary T-cell response was faster but weaker, reaching its peak on day 5 rather than on day 15. A small fraction of clonotypes appeared in both the CD4 and CD8 compartments, likely as a result of convergent recombination. After the booster, most of the clones that had expanded following primary vaccination were detected again (roughly 97% of CD4 and 80% to 90% of CD8), which suggests that memory was broadly maintained.

The rearranged segments are TRBV5-1 and TRBJ2-7, with the D segment identity uncertain. This TCR was recovered from a man aged 18 to 35 who received the YFV17D yellow fever vaccine. Sample: PBMCs, taken 45 days after the first yellow fever vaccination. In nucleotides, the sequence is TGCGCCAGCAGCACACCCTACGAGCAGTACGTC. Its protein product is CASSTPYEQYV.